The clone carrying this TCR beta chain was seen a few times. The antigen is not known. These data come from a study of blood T cells in healthy people across ages. The study's findings and limits: Long-lived and aged donors differed, with more naive CD4+ cells and higher diversity in the long-lived.

With 6 bases removed from V and 7 bases from J, the gap between germline ends came to 13 bases. CDR1 is MNHEY, CDR2 SVGAGI, per germline. This CDR3 region has 14 residues. Each donor's blood draw was roughly 9.5 milliliters of peripheral blood. Total RNA, at least 6 micrograms per sample, was extracted from PBMCs. Through a sample-barcoded 5' primer and a J-beta primer mix, a second PCR was run for roughly 6 to 11 cycles. TCRdb re-analysed the 5' RACE reads in MiXCR, keeping a single row per CDR3 protein. Altogether fewer than 800,000 distinct CDR3 sequences are present, less than 40% being singletons, with the ten largest covering over 15%.

This chain links TRBV6-5 with TRBJ1-6; D gene ambiguous. This clonotype was sampled from a woman of 80 years or more in good health. The sequenced sample was blood. Here the CDR3 reads CASSRGEGNSPLHF. In nucleotides, the CDR3 is TGTGCCAGCAGCCGCGGGGAAGGGAATTCACCCCTCCACTTT.